The source of this T cell receptor beta chain is a study of blood T cell repertoires in COVID-19. CDR3 length equals 14 residues. Trimming removed 4 bases at V and 0 bases at J, with 7 bases between. Germline values: CDR1 SGHVS, CDR2 FNYEAQ. Original data processing: Amplification from reference gene primers served as the basis for estimated nucleated cell counts. Assay: immunoSEQ multiplex PCR; the TCRdb copy retains only in-frame clones and omits some. V and J calls and clone size are copied from that table; D and trimming were computed from the DNA. The sample contains about 180,000 clones, 80% to 90% of which appear only once.

Sequenced sample: peripheral blood. The origin of this receptor is a man between 70 and 80 years old with active or convalescent COVID-19. The V call is TRBV7-6, the J call TRBJ1-5; D is unclear. The CDR3 sequence is CASSSVPSNQPQHF. The CDR3 DNA is TGTGCCAGCAGCTCCGTCCCTAGCAATCAGCCCCAGCATTTT.